Each of the 21 T cell receptor beta chains below was sequenced from the same sample in a study of T-cell reconstitution after alpha-beta-depleted transplantation in children. Unique molecular identifiers were built into the TCRbeta library. TCRdb fed the PCR reads into MiXCR, producing one record per CDR3 protein. The sample contains 750,000 to 950,000 distinct CDR3 sequences, about 15% of which appear only once. The input for sequencing was PBMCs, mostly from graft donor cells, taken 360 days after TCRalphabeta/CD19-depleted stem cell transplant. These receptors all stem from a male patient under 18 who had a stem cell transplant for acute lymphoblastic leukemia, so the T cells may come from the graft donor.

This clonotype was seen only a few times. CDR3 amino acids: CASSEGWGQNIQYF. CDR3 nucleotide sequence: TGTGCCAGCAGCGAGGGGTGGGGTCAAAACATTCAGTACTTC. This rearrangement joins TRBV9 to TRBJ2-4; weak D call: TRBD1 (5 bases). The CDR3 contains 14 residues. Trimming pared 3 bases from V and 5 bases from J, leaving 12 bases between. Germline V CDR1 and CDR2: SGDLS, YYNGEE.

This clonotype was recorded at least ten times. This rearrangement joins TRBV10-3 to TRBJ2-1, with 12 bases identical to TRBD2. V lost 2 bases to trimming and J lost 3 bases; unmatched junction nucleotides: 2. The V gene's germline CDR1 is ENHRY and CDR2 SYGVKD. This CDR3 spans 16 amino acids. The CDR3 here is CAISEATSGSYNEQFF. CDR3 in DNA: TGTGCCATCAGTGAGGCGACTAGCGGGAGCTACAATGAGCAGTTCTTC.

This chain joins TRBV12-3 or TRBV12-4 and TRBJ1-2; D gene unclear. Trimming removed 2 bases from V and 4 bases from J, with 14 bases in between. The CDR3 consists of 15 residues. The CDR3 region has the DNA TGTGCCAGCAGTTTATTGCGGGCCGCCGGCTATGGCTACACCTTC. Protein sequence: CASSLLRAAGYGYTF.

Only a few counts were recorded for this clonotype. The CDR3 nucleotides are TGCGCCAGCAGCCAAGACCCTATAGCGGGATCTAGCACAGATACGCAGTATTTT. Translation gives CASSQDPIAGSSTDTQYF. The chain has TRBV4-1 and TRBJ2-3, with 8 positions matching TRBD2. The CDR3 spans 18 residues. The germline CDR1 and CDR2 sequences are MGHRA and YSYEKL. Trimming at V came to 0 bases and at J to 0 bases, leaving 8 bases not matched to a gene.

This sequence joins TRBV27 and TRBJ1-4; 7 bases match TRBD1. Germline V gene data show CDR1 as MNHEY and CDR2 as SMNVEV (reference sequence). The CDR3 is 16 residues long. After removal of 4 bases from V and 7 bases from J, the junction contained 12 bases not matched to a gene. The CDR3 sequence: CASSWGDRVLGEKLFF. CDR3 sequence (DNA): TGTGCCAGCAGTTGGGGCGACAGGGTCCTGGGTGAAAAACTGTTTTTT.

A few counts support this clonotype. The V call is TRBV30, the J call TRBJ2-2; a possible D gene is TRBD1 (5 bases). The germline gives CDR1 GTSNPN, CDR2 SVGIG (reference sequence). The ends were cut back, 4 bases at V and 7 bases at J, with 7 bases in the middle. This CDR3 has 11 residues. The CDR3 is CAWKGHGELFF. Written as DNA, the CDR3 is TGTGCCTGGAAGGGGCACGGGGAGCTGTTTTTT.

As DNA, the CDR3 is TGCAGTGCCCGGTCTACACAGGGCTACGGCTACGAGCAGTACTTC. The encoded protein is CSARSTQGYGYEQYF. The rearrangement uses TRBV20-1 and TRBJ2-7, with a tentative D call TRBD1 (6 bases). Trimming cost V 6 bases and J 3 bases, with 21 bases left between them. Germline CDR1 DFQATT, CDR2 SNEGSKA (reference sequence). The CDR3 has 15 residues.

DNA of the CDR3: TGCGCCAGCAGCGTTAGCGGGAGGAAAGATACGCAGTATTTT. Its protein is CASSVSGRKDTQYF. The V call is TRBV5-1, the J call TRBJ2-3; 10 bases match TRBD2. Germline V gene sequence: CDR1 SGHRS, CDR2 YFSETQ. V shed 4 bases and J 5 bases; nucleotides not matched to a gene: 4. The CDR3 sequence is 14 residues long.

The chain joins TRBV6-5 to TRBJ1-1; D gene uncertain. With 4 bases removed from V and 5 bases from J, the gap between germline ends came to 29 bases. Looked up from germline, CDR1 is MNHEY and CDR2 is SVGAGI. This CDR3 has 19 amino acids. CDR3 sequence: CASSSFGLDPGDHGTEAFF. CDR3 DNA sequence: TGTGCCAGCAGTTCCTTTGGGTTAGATCCCGGCGACCATGGAACTGAAGCTTTCTTT.

This clonotype was seen more than once but under ten times. V usage is TRBV5-1 and J usage is TRBJ2-7, with TRBD2 identical over 11 bases. The V segment lost 2 bases and the J segment 5 bases; nucleotides outside the gene matches: 6. Germline CDR1 and CDR2: SGHRS and YFSETQ. The CDR3 contains 15 residues. In nucleotides, the CDR3 is TGCGCCAGCAGCTTTAGCGGGAGGGCCTCGAACGAGCAGTACTTC. Translation gives CASSFSGRASNEQYF.

The chain carries TRBV10-3 and TRBJ2-2; possibly TRBD1 or TRBD2 for D (5 bases each). The germline V gene has CDR1 ENHRY and CDR2 SYGVKD. The CDR3 totals 14 residues. V lost 6 bases and J lost 2, with 10 bases in between. This CDR3 reads CAIRQGDNTGELFF. CDR3 bases: TGTGCCATCAGGCAGGGAGATAACACCGGGGAGCTGTTTTTT.

The V and J genes are TRBV7-6 and TRBJ1-4; 7 nucleotides agree with TRBD1. V lost 5 bases to trimming and J lost 0 bases; unmatched junction nucleotides: 6. Germline loops: CDR1 SGHVS, CDR2 FNYEAQ. The CDR3 is 16 residues long. The DNA for the CDR3 is TGTGCCAGCAGCAGGGGGCGTATCGCAACTAATGAAAAACTGTTTTTT. As protein: CASSRGRIATNEKLFF.

This clonotype was seen a few times. This chain joins TRBV2 and TRBJ1-1; D not resolved. The CDR3 spans 10 residues. Looked up from germline, CDR1 is SNHLY and CDR2 is FYNNEI. CDR3 protein: CALKDTEAFF. The CDR3 nucleotides are TGTGCTTTGAAGGACACTGAAGCTTTCTTT.

This clonotype was seen ten or more times. The chain has TRBV4-1 and TRBJ2-3; no reliable D call. The CDR3 is 16 residues long. The V and J ends lost 5 bases and 0 bases respectively, with 15 bases between them. Looked up from germline, CDR1 is MGHRA and CDR2 is YSYEKL. This CDR3 is CASSVDSLPSTDTQYF. The CDR3 coding sequence is TGCGCCAGCAGCGTCGACTCGCTTCCTAGCACAGATACGCAGTATTTT.

In this sample, this clonotype turned up a few times. This sequence joins TRBV6-5 and TRBJ2-6; a weak D match, TRBD2 (6 bases). The CDR3 runs 18 residues. V gave up 4 bases and J gave up 7 bases, with 23 bases separating them. CDR1 and CDR2 from the germline V gene are MNHEY and SVGAGI. The CDR3 coding sequence is TGTGCCAGCAGTTTCGTCGTCCAGGGAGGTCTTTACGCCAACGTCCTGACTTTC. Translation: CASSFVVQGGLYANVLTF.

This chain connects TRBV4-2 to TRBJ2-2; maybe TRBD2 (5 bases). CDR3 length: 14 amino acids. Between the trimmed V and J ends, which lost 0 bases and 5 bases, there was a span of 7 bases. Germline V lookup: CDR1 LGHNA, CDR2 YNFKEQ. The CDR3 DNA is TGTGCCAGCAGCCAAGATCGACTAACCGGGGAGCTGTTTTTT. As protein: CASSQDRLTGELFF.

V is TRBV29-1 and J is TRBJ1-2; TRBD1 is a possible D gene (5 bases). Germline-derived CDR1 and CDR2 are SQVTM and ANQGSEA. This CDR3 spans 16 amino acids. With 1 base removed from V and 1 base from J, the gap between germline ends came to 16 bases. This CDR3 reads CSVEAITQDINYGYTF. The DNA of the CDR3 is TGCAGCGTTGAAGCCATCACACAGGACATTAACTATGGCTACACCTTC.

This clonotype was observed at least ten times. V usage is TRBV12-3 or TRBV12-4 and J usage is TRBJ1-5; D remains ambiguous. Between the trimmed V and J ends, which lost 4 bases and 4 bases, there was a span of 20 bases. The CDR3 runs 17 residues. CDR3 loop: CASSYSQSHIRNQPQHF. Here the CDR3 DNA reads TGTGCCAGCAGTTATTCTCAATCCCATATACGGAATCAGCCCCAGCATTTT.

The chain has TRBV9 and TRBJ2-7; 10 bases agree with TRBD2. Germline trimming cut 0 bases from V and 5 bases from J; bases unmatched to any gene: 5. Germline values: CDR1 SGDLS, CDR2 YYNGEE. The CDR3 sequence is 15 residues long. CDR3 in amino acids: CASSVALAGVNEQYF. The CDR3 DNA follows: TGTGCCAGCAGCGTAGCCCTAGCGGGAGTGAACGAGCAGTACTTC.

This clonotype has more than one count but fewer than ten. The gene calls are TRBV13 and TRBJ2-7, with 9 positions matching TRBD1. Germline V gene sequence: CDR1 PRHDT, CDR2 FYEKMQ (reference sequence). J was trimmed by 3 bases and V by 3 bases; bases with no gene match: 6. The CDR3 spans 15 residues. Written as DNA, the CDR3 is TGTGCCAGCAGCTTGGGGACAGGGAGGAACTACGAGCAGTACTTC. This sequence encodes CASSLGTGRNYEQYF.

V and J are TRBV27 and TRBJ2-1, with D possibly called TRBD1 or TRBD2 (5 bases each). The V gene's germline CDR1 is MNHEY and CDR2 SMNVEV (reference sequence). V was cut by 6 bases and J by 9 bases, with 18 bases left in between. This CDR3 is 14 amino acids long. The CDR3 sequence: CASRWSGASREQFF. CDR3 bases: TGTGCCAGCAGGTGGTCCGGGGCTAGCCGTGAGCAGTTCTTC.